This T cell receptor beta chain was sequenced during a study of graft-versus-host responses after intestinal transplantation. Looking at the study overall: Recipients obtained multivisceral, liver-intestinal, or isolated intestinal transplants. Anti-thymocyte globulin was used for induction in all recipients, who then took tacrolimus and steroids for roughly three years.

The assay was immunoSEQ multiplex PCR, and TCRdb's table has in-frame clones only and misses some. The table has roughly 120,000 clones, approximately 92% seen once. Note on this clone: Its target is unknown.

Study-wide findings and caveats: Some patients had graft-donor T cell macrochimerism. In their allografts, the ratios of graft-versus-host to host-versus-graft T cell clones were high. Recipient bone marrow held GvH clones, some seen earlier in ileum or blood.

The receptor was derived from a human donor who received an intestinal transplant. The input for sequencing was unstimulated CD4+ T cells sorted from spleen or lymph node cells, taken before intestinal transplant.

Here the CDR3 reads CASSETPTSADTQYF. The CDR3 coding sequence is TGTGCCAGCAGTGAAACCCCGACCTCCGCAGATACGCAGTATTTT. The chain recombines TRBV6-1 with TRBJ2-3; no firm D call. Germline CDR1 is MNHNS and CDR2 is SASEGT. V lost 2 bases, J lost 4 bases, and 13 bases lay in between. This CDR3 is 15 amino acids long.